A single sample gave rise to the 2 T cell receptor beta chains below, sequenced in a study of T cell responses to AZD1222 COVID-19 vaccine. The assay was immunoSEQ multiplex PCR, and TCRdb's table has in-frame clones only and misses some. This sample has 140,000 to 150,000 clones, with 85% to 95% found just once. The sample consisted of peripheral blood, taken after recovery from COVID-19. These receptors all come from an adult who had recovered from COVID-19.

V and J are TRBV15 and TRBJ2-2; D is undetermined. Looked up from germline, CDR1 is LNHNV and CDR2 is YYDKDF (reference sequence). The CDR3 has 14 amino acids. The ends were cut back, 0 bases at V and 4 bases at J, with 6 bases in the middle. The CDR3 is CATSRERATGELFF. CDR3 nucleotides: TGTGCCACCAGCAGAGAAAGGGCCACCGGGGAGCTGTTTTTT.

V gene TRBV28 combines with J gene TRBJ1-1; D uncertain. The CDR3 sequence is 14 residues long. V was trimmed by 2 bases and J by 5 bases, leaving 12 bases between them. The V gene's germline CDR1 is MDHEN and CDR2 SYDVKM. CDR3 protein: CASSLGVGRTEAFF. The CDR3 DNA sequence: TGTGCCAGCAGTTTAGGAGTTGGGCGGACTGAAGCTTTCTTT.